This record concerns one T cell receptor (beta chain) sequence. These data are taken from a study of blood T cell repertoires in COVID-19. Study summary: Nucleic acid was either cDNA or gDNA, and it came from T cells, B-cell-depleted T cells, or PBMCs.

Germline CDR1 is SGHTA and CDR2 is FQGNSA. The CDR3 has 16 amino acids. V lost 2 bases, J lost 7 bases, and 15 bases lay in between. Assay: immunoSEQ multiplex PCR; the TCRdb copy retains only in-frame clones and omits some. Among 130,000 to 150,000 clones listed, more than 75% were seen once. Clinical history reported by participants formed the basis on which cohorts were assigned. The genes are TRBV7-2 and TRBJ1-6, with D maybe TRBD1 (6 bases). The sample taken for sequencing was PBMCs or T cells enriched from blood (not recorded which). This clonotype was sampled from a woman in her twenties or thirties with acute COVID-19. CDR3 region: CASSLQGTRINSPLHF. For the CDR3, the DNA is TGTGCCAGCAGCTTACAGGGGACGCGAATCAATTCACCCCTCCACTTT.